This TCR beta chain appears in the sequencing data of a study of cytomegalovirus exposure and HLA in healthy donors. This clone has only one observation. Its specificity is not known. The PCR ran on 60 Vbeta and 13 Jbeta primers. Some clones are missing from TCRdb's copy, which holds only in-frame ones; the method was immunoSEQ multiplex PCR. Among 65,000 to 95,000 clones, less than 80% were seen once, and the ten largest hold 13%. General study findings and limits: Specific recognition of CMV antigens was confirmed in vitro for three chains (all CMV-associated).

The sample comprised PBMCs. The receptor was derived from a human donor in good health.

The CDR3 region has the DNA TGTGCCTGGGCCCCAGGGGCTAACAATGAGCAGTTCTTC. It is translated as CAWAPGANNEQFF. V and J are TRBV30 and TRBJ2-1; the D gene is possibly TRBD1 (6 bases). Trimming stripped 5 bases from V and 5 bases from J, with 13 bases between. Germline V CDR1 and CDR2: GTSNPN, SVGIG (reference sequence). The CDR3 runs to 13 residues.